Each of the 27 T cell receptor beta chains below was sequenced from the same sample in a study of T-cell reconstitution after alpha-beta-depleted transplantation in children. TCRbeta library preparation incorporated unique molecular identifiers. TCRdb processed the PCR reads anew with MiXCR; each CDR3 protein has one entry. Of around 600,000 distinct CDR3 sequences listed, more than 20% are singletons. This material consisted of PBMCs, mostly from graft donor cells, taken 360 days after TCRalphabeta/CD19-depleted stem cell transplant. These receptors were obtained from a boy under two years old who had a stem cell transplant for acute myeloid leukemia, so the T cells may come from the graft donor.

The table lists this clonotype with a count of one. The chain joins TRBV7-2 to TRBJ1-4; tentatively, D is TRBD1 (5 bases). This CDR3 region has 15 residues. From germline, CDR1 is SGHTA and CDR2 FQGNSA. Trimming removed 1 base from V and 6 bases from J, with 12 bases in between. The chain's CDR3 is CASSLVRGGDEKLFF. DNA for the CDR3: TGTGCCAGCAGCTTAGTGCGGGGCGGGGATGAAAAACTGTTTTTT.

This sequence joins TRBV9 and TRBJ2-5; the D is unclear. The CDR3 has 12 amino acids. The germline CDR1 and CDR2 sequences are SGDLS and YYNGEE. V was cut by 3 bases and J by 5 bases, with 8 bases left in between. CDR3 loop: CASSGVMETQYF. DNA of the CDR3: TGTGCCAGCAGCGGGGTAATGGAGACCCAGTACTTC.

The chain joins TRBV20-1 to TRBJ1-1, with 7 bases matching TRBD1. The CDR3 is made up of 14 amino acids. Germline V gene lookup returns CDR1 DFQATT and CDR2 SNEGSKA (reference sequence). With V trimmed by 3 bases and J by 2 bases, 6 bases remained unmatched. The CDR3 region is CSARMTGPNTEAFF. The CDR3 DNA is TGCAGTGCTAGGATGACAGGGCCTAACACTGAAGCTTTCTTT.

The chain joins TRBV5-5 to TRBJ2-3; D is perhaps TRBD1 (5 bases). Germline values: CDR1 SGHKS, CDR2 YYEKEE (reference sequence). This CDR3 has 15 residues. The V gene lost 4 bases and the J gene lost 0 bases, with 12 bases spanning the gap. The CDR3 nucleotides are TGTGCCAGCAGCCTCACCCAGGGAAGCACAGATACGCAGTATTTT. This sequence encodes CASSLTQGSTDTQYF. Together with reference TRBV5-5 and TRBJ2-3, the CDR3 gives the full variable domain: DAGVTQSPTHLIKTRGQQVTLRCSPISGHKSVSWYQQVLGQGPQFIFQYYEKEERGRGNFPDRFSARQFPNYSSELNVNALLLGDSALYLCASSLTQGSTDTQYFGPGTRLTVL.

About this clonotype: A read error may explain this, as a much larger clone is one base away. The CDR3 region has the DNA TGCGCCAGCAGCTTGGTGGCGGCTCGCACAGATACGCAGTATTTT. Translating it yields CASSLVAARTDTQYF. The V gene is TRBV5-1, the J gene TRBJ2-3; D gene uncertain. V gave up 0 bases and J gave up 1 base, with 9 bases separating them. The CDR3 is 15 amino acids. Germline V CDR1 and CDR2: SGHRS, YFSETQ.

The gene calls are TRBV20-1 and TRBJ2-2, with D perhaps TRBD1 (6 bases). V dropped 1 base and J dropped 5 bases, with 14 bases sitting between them. Germline-derived CDR1 and CDR2 are DFQATT and SNEGSKA (reference sequence). The CDR3 consists of 15 residues. CDR3 protein: CSARVSQGLTGELFF. In nucleotides, the CDR3 is TGCAGTGCTAGAGTGTCACAGGGATTGACCGGGGAGCTGTTTTTT.

This clonotype came up a few times. The chain is built from TRBV29-1 and TRBJ1-4; D remains unclear. Between the trimmed V and J ends, which lost 6 bases and 8 bases, there was a span of 13 bases. Germline lookup yields CDR1 SQVTM and CDR2 ANQGSEA. CDR3 size: 12 residues. For the CDR3, the DNA is TGCAGCGTCTGTTTCTTCGGCGAAAAACTGTTTTTT. Amino acids: CSVCFFGEKLFF.

This clonotype has a count of ten or more. Here the CDR3 DNA reads TGCAGTGCCCCGGGACAGGCACCTAATTCACCCCTCCACTTT. Protein sequence: CSAPGQAPNSPLHF. V gene TRBV20-1 combines with J gene TRBJ1-6, with 8 bases lining up with TRBD1. V trimming: 6 bases; J trimming: 6 bases; junction bases outside the gene matches: 7. The germline V gene encodes CDR1 DFQATT and CDR2 SNEGSKA (reference sequence). The CDR3 length is 14 residues.

This sequence joins TRBV28 and TRBJ2-5; perhaps D is TRBD1 or TRBD2 (5 bases each). V lost 1 base to trimming and J lost 4 bases, with 16 bases between them. The CDR3 has 16 residues. Germline CDR1 MDHEN, CDR2 SYDVKM. The CDR3 nucleotides are TGTGCCAGCAGTTTATTAAGTTTGGGGGTAGGAGAGACCCAGTACTTC. Translation: CASSLLSLGVGETQYF.

This clonotype was detected ten times or more. J is TRBJ1-2 and V is TRBV29-1, with 9 bases identical to TRBD1. The V and J ends lost 6 bases and 6 bases, in that order; junction bases with no gene match: 8. From germline, CDR1 is SQVTM and CDR2 ANQGSEA. This CDR3 region has 13 residues. The chain's CDR3 is CSVTLDRGNGYTF. The CDR3 DNA sequence: TGCAGCGTCACCTTGGACAGGGGAAATGGCTACACCTTC.

The rearrangement uses TRBV4-1 and TRBJ1-5; D might be TRBD1 (5 bases). This CDR3 is built from 15 residues. The ends were cut back, 5 bases at V and 3 bases at J, with 14 bases in the middle. Looked up from germline, CDR1 is MGHRA and CDR2 is YSYEKL. CDR3 nucleotide sequence: TGCGCCAGCAGCGAAAGTAGACAGTACAATCAGCCCCAGCATTTT. Translation gives CASSESRQYNQPQHF.

The DNA of the CDR3 is TGTGCCAGCAGCTTGGGGCGTATCTGCGGGGAGCTGTTTTTT. It encodes CASSLGRICGELFF. V is TRBV7-9 and J is TRBJ2-2; the D gene is possibly TRBD1 (5 bases). V was pared by 3 bases and J by 7 bases, with 12 bases between. This CDR3 is 14 amino acids long. Germline CDR1 reads SEHNR; CDR2 reads FQNEAQ (reference sequence).

This chain links TRBV6-5 with TRBJ2-2; 8 nucleotides line up with TRBD2. Trimming cost V 2 bases and J 6 bases; bases outside gene matches: 5. There are 15 residues in the CDR3. CDR1 MNHEY and CDR2 SVGAGI come from the germline V gene. Written as DNA, the CDR3 is TGTGCCAGCAGTTACCGGCGGGGGGCCCCCGGGGAGCTGTTTTTT. Translated: CASSYRRGAPGELFF.

The V call is TRBV12-3 or TRBV12-4, the J call TRBJ2-1; D gene ambiguous. This CDR3 comprises 12 residues. Trimming cost V 2 bases and J 12 bases, with 11 bases left between them. The CDR3 reads CASSLLQSGQFF. CDR3 nucleotide sequence: TGTGCCAGCAGTTTACTACAGAGTGGGCAGTTCTTC.

This clonotype turned up a few times. This chain joins TRBV12-3 or TRBV12-4 and TRBJ2-1; D unresolved. Trimming left V 3 bases short and J 3 bases short, with 15 bases between. This CDR3 has 16 residues. This CDR3 is CASSLESVLFYNEQFF. For the CDR3, the DNA is TGTGCCAGCAGTTTGGAATCGGTGTTGTTCTACAATGAGCAGTTCTTC.

The chain uses TRBV20-1 and TRBJ2-7; TRBD1 matches 7 bases. The CDR3 is 13 residues long. The germline V gene encodes CDR1 DFQATT and CDR2 SNEGSKA (reference sequence). J was trimmed by 6 bases and V by 3 bases; bases with no gene match: 8. The chain's CDR3 is CSASRQGEGEQYV. In DNA, the CDR3 is TGCAGTGCTAGTCGACAGGGAGAGGGCGAGCAGTACGTC.

This clonotype came up a few times. The rearrangement joins TRBV6-5 to TRBJ1-2, with D possibly being TRBD1 (6 bases). There are 14 residues in the CDR3. The ends were cut back, 5 bases at V and 2 bases at J, with 12 bases in the middle. Germline lookup yields CDR1 MNHEY and CDR2 SVGAGI. CDR3: CASSNGQFNYGYTF. The CDR3 bases are TGTGCCAGCAGTAACGGACAGTTCAACTATGGCTACACCTTC.

The rearrangement links TRBV20-1 to TRBJ1-3, with D possibly matching TRBD1 (5 bases). Germline V gene lookup returns CDR1 DFQATT and CDR2 SNEGSKA (reference sequence). The length of the CDR3 is 13 residues. The ends were cut back, 4 bases at V and 2 bases at J, with 9 bases in the middle. CDR3 sequence: CSANRLAGNTIYF. CDR3 nucleotides: TGCAGTGCTAACAGGCTGGCTGGAAACACCATATATTTT.

In nucleotides, the CDR3 is TGTGCCAGCAGCCCCCCGCAGACATACCTAGGGGCTTTCTTT. Its translation: CASSPPQTYLGAFF. The chain recombines TRBV7-9 with TRBJ1-1; D is unresolved. Germline values: CDR1 SEHNR, CDR2 FQNEAQ (reference sequence). Trimming pared 5 bases from V and 11 bases from J, leaving 21 bases between. The length of the CDR3 is 14 residues.

This clonotype has more than one count but fewer than ten. The gene calls are TRBV20-1 and TRBJ1-5; D perhaps matches TRBD1 (5 bases). Trimming left V 3 bases short and J 1 base short, with 10 bases between. The CDR3 loop spans 14 amino acids. Germline V gives CDR1 DFQATT, CDR2 SNEGSKA (reference sequence). The CDR3 DNA reads as TGCAGTGCTAGTGGGGGGGTGAGCAATCAGCCCCAGCATTTT. Translation: CSASGGVSNQPQHF.

This clonotype was detected a few times. The gene calls are TRBV20-1 and TRBJ2-3; TRBD2 agrees at 9 bases. Germline CDR1 reads DFQATT; CDR2 reads SNEGSKA (reference sequence). CDR3 length: 14 residues. V lost 8 bases to trimming and J lost 2 bases; unmatched junction nucleotides: 8. In DNA form, the CDR3 reads TGCAGTTCCCTTGCGGGGGGGGCCACAGATACGCAGTATTTT. Encoded protein: CSSLAGGATDTQYF.

This clonotype was detected only a few times. The chain is built from TRBV5-1 and TRBJ2-3, with a tentative D call TRBD2 (6 bases). CDR3 length equals 19 residues. The V gene's germline CDR1 is SGHRS and CDR2 YFSETQ. The V end lost 6 bases, the J end lost 0 bases, and 26 bases lay between the germline ends. The CDR3 DNA sequence: TGCGCCAGCAAGACTGCATATAGCGGCAGCATCCCTAGCACAGATACGCAGTATTTT. Its translation: CASKTAYSGSIPSTDTQYF.

The chain joins TRBV7-2 to TRBJ2-7; no clear D. The CDR3 length is 14 residues. V was pared by 1 base and J by 2 bases, with 9 bases between. Germline loops: CDR1 SGHTA, CDR2 FQGNSA. CDR3 protein: CASSLGAEPYEQYF. The CDR3 nucleotides are TGTGCCAGCAGCTTAGGAGCAGAGCCCTACGAGCAGTACTTC. The variable domain in full, with the rest retrieved from reference TRBV7-2 and TRBJ2-7, is GAGVSQSPSNKVTEKGKDVELRCDPISGHTALYWYRQSLGQGLEFLIYFQGNSAPDKSGLPSDRFSAERTGGSVSTLTIQRTQQEDSAVYLCASSLGAEPYEQYFGPGTRLTVT.

This clonotype turned up a few times. The rearrangement uses TRBV28 and TRBJ2-7, with D possibly matching TRBD1 (5 bases). With 6 bases removed from V and 4 bases from J, the gap between germline ends came to 13 bases. Germline loops: CDR1 MDHEN, CDR2 SYDVKM. The length of the CDR3 is 13 residues. In DNA, the CDR3 is TGTGCCAGCAGCCCGGTAGGGGTTTACGAGCAGTACGTC. Amino acid sequence: CASSPVGVYEQYV.

The chain recombines TRBV9 with TRBJ2-6; D is perhaps TRBD1 or TRBD2 (5 bases each). Germline CDR1 SGDLS, CDR2 YYNGEE. The CDR3 has 15 amino acids. Trimming cost V 6 bases and J 2 bases, with 12 bases left between them. The CDR3 protein is CASTHEGTGANVLTF. Here the CDR3 DNA reads TGTGCCAGCACCCACGAGGGGACTGGGGCCAACGTCCTGACTTTC. The whole variable domain, remainder taken from reference TRBV9 and TRBJ2-6, is DSGVTQTPKHLITATGQRVTLRCSPRSGDLSVYWYQQSLDQGLQFLIQYYNGEERAKGNILERFSAQQFPDLHSELNLSSLELGDSALYFCASTHEGTGANVLTFGAGSRLTVL.

This clonotype was detected a few times. This chain joins TRBV5-1 and TRBJ2-1; D uncertain. Per germline, CDR1 SGHRS and CDR2 YFSETQ. Trimming took 3 bases from V and 0 from J, leaving 16 bases between them. The CDR3 loop spans 17 amino acids. CDR3 bases: TGCGCCAGCAGCTCCCGGGCCCCCAAGGACTCCTACAATGAGCAGTTCTTC. Its protein product is CASSSRAPKDSYNEQFF.

The chain is built from TRBV9 and TRBJ2-1; D perhaps matches TRBD2 (7 bases). This CDR3 comprises 13 residues. Trimming took off 7 bases at V and 8 bases at J, with 16 bases between the two ends. The germline gives CDR1 SGDLS, CDR2 YYNGEE. CDR3 nucleotides: TGTGCCAGCGGGGGGGGCCAATTAGATGAGCAGTTCTTC. Translated: CASGGGQLDEQFF.